These T cell receptor beta chains were read from a single sample in a study of T cell responses to AZD1222 COVID-19 vaccine. Clones were sequenced by immunoSEQ multiplex PCR, and TCRdb holds only the in-frame ones, with some missing. The sample lists about 83,000 clones, 86% occurring once. The sample was peripheral blood, taken on day 0 of AZD1222 vaccination. The receptors were sampled from an adult in good health. Each CDR3 is given with its conserved first and last residue. Each record gives: V gene, clone size, D gene, J gene, CDR3 DNA, CDR3 protein. D genes are given only for firm matches. Some rows have no size entry. The others give once, few or many, or a class for an expanded clone.

v_gene: TRBV7-6; abundance: NA; d_gene: TRBD2; j_gene: TRBJ2-1; CDR3nt: TGTGCCAGCAGTCCGGTGGTGGGCGGGAGCTCCTACAATGAGCAGTTCTTC; CDR3aa: CASSPVVGGSSYNEQFF
v_gene: TRBV2; abundance: NA; d_gene: NA; j_gene: TRBJ2-1; CDR3nt: TGTGCCAGCAGTTCTCTCGGCAGGGGATACAATGAGCAGTTCTTC; CDR3aa: CASSSLGRGYNEQFF
v_gene: TRBV5-6; abundance: NA; d_gene: NA; j_gene: TRBJ1-5; CDR3nt: TGTGCCAGCAGCCCAGCAGGGTTACGGATGCCCCAGCATTTT; CDR3aa: CASSPAGLRMPQHF
v_gene: TRBV19; abundance: NA; d_gene: TRBD2; j_gene: TRBJ2-1; CDR3nt: TGTGCCAGTAGTATAGAGTCGAGCGGGAGGATCCATGAGCAGTTCTTC; CDR3aa: CASSIESSGRIHEQFF
v_gene: TRBV28; abundance: once; d_gene: TRBD2; j_gene: TRBJ2-3; CDR3nt: TGTGCCAGCAGCCAGATAGCGGGGGGCACAGATACGCAGTATTTT; CDR3aa: CASSQIAGGTDTQYF
v_gene: TRBV29-1; abundance: NA; d_gene: NA; j_gene: TRBJ1-2; CDR3nt: TGCAGCGTTGAAGTTGGGACCTATGGCTACACCTTC; CDR3aa: CSVEVGTYGYTF
v_gene: TRBV28; abundance: NA; d_gene: TRBD1; j_gene: TRBJ2-7; CDR3nt: TGTGCCAGCAGTTTACCCACGGGACAGGGGGCGGAGCAGTACTTC; CDR3aa: CASSLPTGQGAEQYF
v_gene: TRBV5-6; abundance: NA; d_gene: NA; j_gene: TRBJ1-2; CDR3nt: TGTGCCAGCAGCTTGGCCCGGGGGGAGGGAAGTTACACCTTC; CDR3aa: CASSLARGEGSYTF
v_gene: TRBV18; abundance: NA; d_gene: TRBD1; j_gene: TRBJ2-7; CDR3nt: TGTGCCAGCTCATCGAACTCCGGGACAGCCGCCTACGAGCAGTACTTC; CDR3aa: CASSSNSGTAAYEQYF
v_gene: TRBV2; abundance: NA; d_gene: TRBD2; j_gene: TRBJ2-5; CDR3nt: TGTGCCAGCAGGGGGACTAGCGGGATGGGAGCCCAGTACTTC; CDR3aa: CASRGTSGMGAQYF
v_gene: TRBV5-1; abundance: once; d_gene: TRBD1; j_gene: TRBJ2-3; CDR3nt: TGCGCCAGCAGCTTGCGAGCGGAAGGGGGCGCAGATACGCAGTATTTT; CDR3aa: CASSLRAEGGADTQYF
v_gene: TRBV5-4; abundance: NA; d_gene: TRBD2; j_gene: TRBJ2-7; CDR3nt: TGTGCCAGCAGCTTGCGACTAGCGGGAGACGAGCAGTACTTC; CDR3aa: CASSLRLAGDEQYF
v_gene: TRBV6-2/TRBV6-3; abundance: NA; d_gene: NA; j_gene: TRBJ1-1; CDR3nt: TGTGCCAGCAGTTACCACCGGGAGGGCCCTGAAGCTTTCTTT; CDR3aa: CASSYHREGPEAFF
v_gene: TRBV7-2; abundance: NA; d_gene: TRBD1; j_gene: TRBJ2-1; CDR3nt: TGTGCCAGCAGACCAGACAGGGAGTACCACAATGAGCAGTTCTTC; CDR3aa: CASRPDREYHNEQFF
v_gene: TRBV27; abundance: once; d_gene: NA; j_gene: TRBJ1-5; CDR3nt: TGTGCCAGCAGACCTTCCGGGTCCAATCAGCCCCAGCATTTT; CDR3aa: CASRPSGSNQPQHF
v_gene: TRBV9; abundance: NA; d_gene: NA; j_gene: TRBJ1-4; CDR3nt: TGTGCCAGCAGCGTATCAGGGCAGAATAATGAAAAACTGTTTTTT; CDR3aa: CASSVSGQNNEKLFF
v_gene: TRBV4-3; abundance: NA; d_gene: NA; j_gene: TRBJ2-1; CDR3nt: TGCGCCAGCAGCCACGGAGACAGCTCCTACAATGAGCAGTTCTTC; CDR3aa: CASSHGDSSYNEQFF
v_gene: TRBV11-2; abundance: NA; d_gene: NA; j_gene: TRBJ2-1; CDR3nt: TGTGCCAGCAGCTTAGTTCGACGGTCCCATGAGCAGTTCTTC; CDR3aa: CASSLVRRSHEQFF
v_gene: TRBV13; abundance: NA; d_gene: NA; j_gene: TRBJ2-2; CDR3nt: TGTGCCAGCAGCGGGCACACCACGAACACCGGGGAGCTGTTTTTT; CDR3aa: CASSGHTTNTGELFF